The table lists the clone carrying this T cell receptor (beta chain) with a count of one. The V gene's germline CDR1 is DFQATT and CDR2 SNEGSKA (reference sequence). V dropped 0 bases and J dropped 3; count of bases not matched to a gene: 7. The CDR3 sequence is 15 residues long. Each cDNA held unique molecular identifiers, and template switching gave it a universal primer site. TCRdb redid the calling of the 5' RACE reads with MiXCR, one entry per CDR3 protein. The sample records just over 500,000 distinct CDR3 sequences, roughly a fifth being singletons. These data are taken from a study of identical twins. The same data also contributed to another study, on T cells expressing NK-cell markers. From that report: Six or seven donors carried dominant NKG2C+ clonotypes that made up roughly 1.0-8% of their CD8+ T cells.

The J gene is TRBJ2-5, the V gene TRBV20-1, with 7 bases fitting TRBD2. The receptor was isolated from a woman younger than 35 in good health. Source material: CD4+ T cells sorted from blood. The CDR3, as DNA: TGCAGTGCTAGAGATCCCTTAGCGGGTGAAGAGACCCAGTACTTC. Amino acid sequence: CSARDPLAGEETQYF.